Here is one T cell receptor (beta chain) with its context. Antigen specificity is unknown. The data belong to a study of long-term antiretroviral therapy in people with HIV. This CDR3 is 13 amino acids long. Trimming took off 6 bases at V and 5 bases at J, with 11 bases between the two ends. In germline, CDR1 is SNHLY, CDR2 FYNNEI. Survey-level resolution applied to immunoSEQ assay v3.0. Sequenced by immunoSEQ multiplex PCR; TCRdb stores in-frame clones only, minus some. The repertoire holds 20,000 or so clones, with less than 85% as singletons. Study outcomes and limitations: Older ART regimens were possibly in use when the blood was collected between about 2003 and 2017. Adherence to ART, viral resistance and therapy changes lacked any data.

The chain is built from TRBV2 and TRBJ2-4; D perhaps matches TRBD2 (6 bases). The receptor's source is a man aged 18 to 29 with HIV. Sequencing used unsorted PBMCs, obtained at the start of antiretroviral therapy, before treatment. The CDR3 reads CASRGGHENIQYF. The CDR3 bases are TGTGCCAGCAGGGGAGGCCATGAAAACATTCAGTACTTC.